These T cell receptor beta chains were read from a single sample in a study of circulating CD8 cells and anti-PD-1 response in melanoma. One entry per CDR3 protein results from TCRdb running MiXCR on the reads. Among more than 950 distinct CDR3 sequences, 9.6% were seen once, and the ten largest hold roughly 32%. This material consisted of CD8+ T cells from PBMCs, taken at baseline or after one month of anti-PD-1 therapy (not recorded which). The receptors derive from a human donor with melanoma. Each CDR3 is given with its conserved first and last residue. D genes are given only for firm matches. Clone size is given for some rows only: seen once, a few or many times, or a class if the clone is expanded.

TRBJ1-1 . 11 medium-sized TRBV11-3 TGTGCCAGCAGCAGAGACAGCGAAGCTTTCTTT CASSRDSEAFF
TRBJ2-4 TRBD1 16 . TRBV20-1 TGCAGTGCTAGAGATCTGGGACAGGGGGAAAGGTACATTCAGTACTTC CSARDLGQGERYIQYF
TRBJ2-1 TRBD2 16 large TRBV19 TGTGCCAGTAGTATCCTTCTAGCGGGTTCCTACAATGAGCAGTTCTTC CASSILLAGSYNEQFF
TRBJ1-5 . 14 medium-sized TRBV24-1 TGTGCCACCAGTGATGGGGACGTCAATCAGCCCCAGCATTTT CATSDGDVNQPQHF
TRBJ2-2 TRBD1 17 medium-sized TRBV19 TGTGCCAGTAGTCTCCCCCCCGACAGGGGGGGTACCGGGGAGCTGTTTTTT CASSLPPDRGGTGELFF
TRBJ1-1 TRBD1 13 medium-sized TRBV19 TGTGCCAGTAGTACTCTCGGGACAGGAGAAGCTTTCTTT CASSTLGTGEAFF
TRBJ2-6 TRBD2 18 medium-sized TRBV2 TGTGCCAGCAGTGACACTAGCGGGGGGCTGGCTGGGGCCAACGTCCTGACTTTC CASSDTSGGLAGANVLTF
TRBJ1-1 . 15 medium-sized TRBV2 TGTGCCAGCACCCGATCGACTGAAATGAACACTGAAGCTTTCTTT CASTRSTEMNTEAFF
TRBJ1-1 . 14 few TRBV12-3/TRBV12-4 TGTGCCAGCAGTCCCACAGGGCTGAACACTGAAGCTTTCTTT CASSPTGLNTEAFF
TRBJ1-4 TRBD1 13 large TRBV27 TGTGCCAGCAGATTGACAGGGGATGAAAAACTGTTTTTT CASRLTGDEKLFF
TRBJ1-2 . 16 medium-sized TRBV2 TGTGCCAGCAGTGAAGGGCCTGCCTCCATCCTCTATGGCTACACCTTC CASSEGPASILYGYTF
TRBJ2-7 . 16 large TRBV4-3 TGCGCCAGCAGCCAAGAAGCCAGCGGTAGCTCCTACGAGCAGTACTTC CASSQEASGSSYEQYF
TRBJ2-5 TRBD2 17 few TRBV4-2 TGTGCCAGCGGCACCCGGACTAGCGGGGGCCTTAAAGAGACCCAGTACTTC CASGTRTSGGLKETQYF
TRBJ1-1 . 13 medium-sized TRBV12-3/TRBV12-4 TGTGCCAGCAGTTTTCCAGGGTCCACTGAAGCTTTCTTT CASSFPGSTEAFF
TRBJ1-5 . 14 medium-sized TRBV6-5 TGTGCCAGCAGTTACTCTGGAACCAGTGAGCCCCAGCATTTT CASSYSGTSEPQHF
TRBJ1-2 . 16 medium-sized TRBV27 TGTGCCAGCGCCTTCGAGCTAGGAGGGGGAACCTATGGCTACACCTTC CASAFELGGGTYGYTF
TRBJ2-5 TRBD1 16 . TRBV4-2 TGTGCCAGCAGCCAACCCTGGGACAGAATCCAAGAGACCCAGTACTTC CASSQPWDRIQETQYF
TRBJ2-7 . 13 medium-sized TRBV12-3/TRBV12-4 TGTGCCAGCAGTCCCAAAGGGACCCGCGAGCAGTACTTC CASSPKGTREQYF
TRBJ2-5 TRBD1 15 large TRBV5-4 TGTGCCAGCAGCTTTCCCGGGGACAGGCAAGAGACCCAGTACTTC CASSFPGDRQETQYF
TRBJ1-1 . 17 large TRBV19 TGTGCCTCCACACTGGAGAGGGGGGTCGGGAGGAACACTGAAGCTTTCTTT CASTLERGVGRNTEAFF
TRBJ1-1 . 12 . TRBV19 TGTGCCAGTAAGATCAGGGAGCCTGAAGCTTTCTTT CASKIREPEAFF
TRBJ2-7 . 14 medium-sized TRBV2 TGTGCCAGCAGTTTGAGGGGGTCGACCTACGAGCAGTACTTC CASSLRGSTYEQYF
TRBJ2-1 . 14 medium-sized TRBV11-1 TGTGCCAGCAGCCTAACGGGACAAGCAAAGGGGCAGTTCTTC CASSLTGQAKGQFF
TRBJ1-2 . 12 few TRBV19 TGTGCCACTCGAGTGGGCAGCTATGGCTACACCTTC CATRVGSYGYTF
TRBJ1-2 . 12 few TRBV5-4 TGTGCCAGCAGCTCCGGGAGCTATGGCTACACCTTC CASSSGSYGYTF
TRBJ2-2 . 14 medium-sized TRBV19 TGTGCCAGTAGTATGATCTCGCAGGCTGGGGAGCTGTTTTTT CASSMISQAGELFF
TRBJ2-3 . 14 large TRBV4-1 TGCGCCAGCAGCCCTCACATGGCCGGGGATACGCAGTATTTT CASSPHMAGDTQYF